This section outlines one TCR beta chain sequence together with its context. Its matching antigen is unknown. The CDR3 totals 16 residues. J was trimmed by 4 bases and V by 3 bases; bases with no gene match: 9. Germline CDR1 MNHNS, CDR2 SASEGT. This sample stems from a study of shared clonotypes between healthy human individuals. TCRdb's table, derived via immunoSEQ multiplex PCR, lists solely in-frame clones and lacks some. Of 2 million to 2.5 million clones in the sample, around 93% were seen once. Whole-study findings and limits: Among the subsets, naive ones generally showed larger estimated richness than memory ones.

The chain employs TRBV6-1 and TRBJ2-5; 9 nucleotides align to TRBD1. Source material: naive CD4+ T cells from PBMCs. As for subset: CD45RA+ positively selected. This TCR was recovered from a man aged 18 to 29 in good health. Some clones in this sample may be carry-over from other donors' samples. This chain's CDR3 is CASSDHTGGFGETQYF. The CDR3 coding sequence is TGTGCCAGCAGTGACCATACAGGGGGCTTCGGAGAGACCCAGTACTTC.